These T cell receptor beta chains were read from a single sample in a study of blood T cell repertoires in COVID-19. This table comes from immunoSEQ multiplex PCR, and its TCRdb copy is limited to in-frame clones, with some not included. The sample records over 350,000 clones, about 87% being singletons. Sequenced input: PBMCs or T cells enriched from blood (not recorded which). Receptors were obtained from a woman aged 45-65 years who had recovered from COVID-19. Both conserved end residues are part of each CDR3. The D gene is left open where the match is weak. Some rows mark clone size as missing; the rest say once, few, many or name a class of expanded clone.

V	D	size	J	CDR3	DNA
TRBV2	-	-	TRBJ1-1	CASSPGFTEAFF	TGTGCCAGCAGTCCAGGGTTTACTGAAGCTTTCTTT
TRBV7-9	-	-	TRBJ1-2	CASSLVVRGGYGYTF	TGTGCCAGCAGCTTAGTGGTCCGGGGGGGCTATGGCTACACCTTC
TRBV5-8	TRBD1	many	TRBJ1-2	CANRRTGSYGYTF	TGTGCCAACCGGCGGACAGGATCATATGGCTACACCTTC
TRBV12-3/TRBV12-4	-	-	TRBJ1-1	CASSKANTEAFF	TGTGCCAGCAGTAAAGCGAACACTGAAGCTTTCTTT
TRBV18	TRBD1	-	TRBJ1-3	CASSPTGGNTIYF	TGTGCCAGCTCACCGACAGGGGGAAACACCATATATTTT
TRBV9	TRBD1	-	TRBJ2-7	CASSVGAGQGFEQYF	TGTGCCAGCAGCGTAGGGGCAGGACAGGGGTTCGAGCAGTACTTC
TRBV5-1	TRBD2	-	TRBJ2-5	CASSLGTSGGQETQYF	TGCGCCAGCAGCTTGGGGACTAGCGGGGGCCAAGAGACCCAGTACTTC
TRBV2	-	-	TRBJ1-1	CASTGQRNTEAFF	TGTGCCAGCACAGGGCAGCGGAACACTGAAGCTTTCTTT
TRBV28	-	-	TRBJ2-1	CASSPGDNSFSNEQFF	TGTGCCAGCAGCCCAGGGGACAACTCCTTCTCCAATGAGCAGTTCTTC
TRBV7-3	TRBD2	-	TRBJ2-5	CASSRIGLVGETQYF	TGTGCCAGCAGCCGGATAGGACTAGTGGGGGAGACCCAGTACTTC